The 18 T cell receptor beta chains reported below all come from one sample, sequenced in a study of blood T cell repertoires in COVID-19. Sequencing used immunoSEQ multiplex PCR; TCRdb keeps in-frame clones, though not all of them. This sample has approximately 300,000 clones, with more than 85% found just once. The sequenced sample consisted of PBMCs or T cells enriched from blood (not recorded which). The receptors were gathered from a woman aged 25 to 39 who had been exposed to COVID-19.

This rearrangement joins TRBV14 to TRBJ1-2; weak D call: TRBD1 (6 bases). The V and J ends lost 0 bases and 4 bases respectively, with 9 bases between them. The CDR3 covers 14 residues. Per the germline V gene, CDR1 is SGHDN and CDR2 is FVKESK. CDR3 nucleotides: TGTGCCAGCAGCCAAGATTTACAGGGCTATGGCTACACCTTC. Protein product: CASSQDLQGYGYTF.

V and J are TRBV7-9 and TRBJ1-2, with TRBD1 matching 7 bases. The CDR3 spans 15 residues. Unmatched junction bases numbered 14, after V lost 5 bases and J lost 8 bases. Germline loops: CDR1 SEHNR, CDR2 FQNEAQ (reference sequence). Here the CDR3 reads CASSPISGTVQGYTF. Here the CDR3 DNA reads TGTGCCAGCAGCCCCATATCCGGGACAGTTCAAGGCTACACCTTC. Together with reference TRBV7-9 and TRBJ1-2, the CDR3 gives the full variable domain: DTGVSQNPRHKITKRGQNVTFRCDPISEHNRLYWYRQTLGQGPEFLTYFQNEAQLEKSRLLSDRFSAERPKGSFSTLEIQRTEQGDSAMYLCASSPISGTVQGYTFGSGTRLTVV.

V and J are TRBV4-1 and TRBJ1-2; D possibly corresponds to TRBD1 (5 bases). V lost 4 bases, J lost 3 bases, and 15 bases lay in between. This CDR3 region has 15 residues. CDR1 is MGHRA and CDR2 is YSYEKL in the germline V gene. CDR3 loop: CASSPLRGFDYGYTF. The CDR3 coding sequence is TGCGCCAGCAGCCCTCTAAGGGGTTTTGACTATGGCTACACCTTC.

The V gene is TRBV5-6, the J gene TRBJ2-7, with D possibly TRBD2 on 5 matching bases. Germline assignment: CDR1 SGHDT and CDR2 YYEEEE. Between the trimmed V and J ends, which lost 2 bases and 4 bases, there was a span of 10 bases. The CDR3 extends over 13 amino acids. For the CDR3, the DNA is TGTGCCAGCAGCTTAACAGCGGCGTACGAGCAGTACTTC. Amino acids: CASSLTAAYEQYF.

The rearrangement uses TRBV27 and TRBJ1-2; D gene uncertain. The CDR3 is 16 amino acids. V gave up 0 bases and J gave up 3 bases, with 14 bases separating them. The V gene's germline CDR1 is MNHEY and CDR2 SMNVEV (reference sequence). CDR3 DNA sequence: TGTGCCAGCAGTTTATCCGGAGAAACTACGTACTATGGCTACACCTTC. It is translated as CASSLSGETTYYGYTF.

The chain is built from TRBV15 and TRBJ2-1; D gene unclear. Per the germline V gene, CDR1 is LNHNV and CDR2 is YYDKDF (reference sequence). The V and J ends lost 0 bases and 6 bases respectively, with 12 bases between them. The CDR3 has 15 residues. The CDR3 nucleotides read TGTGCCACCAGCAGAGATCGGGTCTACCTCAATGAGCAGTTCTTC. Encoded protein: CATSRDRVYLNEQFF.

V is TRBV27 and J is TRBJ1-6; weak D call: TRBD1 (5 bases). The CDR3 runs to 14 residues. Looked up from germline, CDR1 is MNHEY and CDR2 is SMNVEV (reference sequence). V was pared by 7 bases and J by 10 bases, with 17 bases between. CDR3 coding DNA: TGTGCCAGCACCCGGCCAGGGATCTGGTCACCCCTCCACTTT. Amino acid sequence: CASTRPGIWSPLHF.

V and J are TRBV7-9 and TRBJ1-4; 9 nucleotides agree with TRBD1. The CDR3 spans 16 residues. V was pared by 4 bases and J by 8 bases, with 11 bases of the junction left unmatched. Germline lookup yields CDR1 SEHNR and CDR2 FQNEAQ (reference sequence). The CDR3 loop reads CASSSLYRGRQEKLFF. The CDR3 coding sequence is TGTGCCAGCAGCTCACTCTACAGGGGGCGTCAGGAAAAACTGTTTTTT.

The chain couples TRBV4-3 to TRBJ2-2; 9 bases are a match to TRBD2. V dropped 2 bases and J dropped 8; count of bases not matched to a gene: 6. Germline assignment: CDR1 LGHNA and CDR2 YSLEER. This CDR3 is 15 amino acids long. The CDR3 nucleotides are TGCGCCAGCAGCCAAACTAGCGGGTTAGCTGGGGAGCTGTTTTTT. Protein product: CASSQTSGLAGELFF.

J is TRBJ1-5 and V is TRBV5-8, with D tentatively TRBD1 (5 bases). V lost 0 bases and J lost 4, with 11 bases in between. The CDR3 loop spans 15 amino acids. Germline-derived CDR1 and CDR2 are SGHTS and YDEGEE. CDR3 region: CASSLGDDSNQPQHF. As DNA, the CDR3 is TGTGCCAGCAGCTTGGGGGATGACAGTAATCAGCCCCAGCATTTT.

The rearrangement uses TRBV4-3 and TRBJ2-4; 12 bases fit TRBD1. The V gene's germline CDR1 is LGHNA and CDR2 YSLEER. The CDR3 covers 17 residues. J gave up 6 bases and V 4 bases, and 10 bases lay outside the gene matches. CDR3 in amino acids: CASSLERWGQGANIQYF. The CDR3 DNA is TGCGCCAGCAGCCTCGAAAGGTGGGGACAGGGGGCAAACATTCAGTACTTC.

This chain connects TRBV13 to TRBJ1-6; perhaps TRBD1 as D (6 bases). The CDR3 is made up of 14 amino acids. V lost 2 bases and J 7 bases, leaving 9 bases between the germline ends. CDR1 is PRHDT and CDR2 is FYEKMQ in the germline V gene (reference sequence). CDR3 DNA: TGTGCCAGCAGCTTATATACAGGGAATTCACCCCTCCACTTT. Protein: CASSLYTGNSPLHF. Variable domain in full (rest from reference TRBV13 and TRBJ1-6): AAGVIQSPRHLIKEKRETATLKCYPIPRHDTVYWYQQGPGQDPQFLISFYEKMQSDKGSIPDRFSAQQFSDYHSELNMSSLELGDSALYFCASSLYTGNSPLHFGNGTRLTVT.

The chain uses TRBV4-2 and TRBJ2-1; 9 positions match TRBD2. The germline CDR1 and CDR2 sequences are LGHNA and YNFKEQ. Trimming removed 6 bases from V and 5 bases from J; junction bases left unmatched: 14. The CDR3 covers 17 residues. The CDR3 bases are TGTGCCAGCAGTAGCCAACTTGTAGCGGGGGACCACAATGAGCAGTTCTTC. Protein: CASSSQLVAGDHNEQFF.

The V call is TRBV6-5, the J call TRBJ1-2; tentatively, D is TRBD1 (5 bases). The V end was cut by 6 bases, the J end by 4 bases, with 18 bases between. Germline V gene sequence: CDR1 MNHEY, CDR2 SVGAGI. The CDR3 covers 15 residues. CDR3: CASRVSSGARYGYTF. DNA of the CDR3: TGTGCCAGCAGAGTCTCGAGTGGGGCCCGCTATGGCTACACCTTC.

This clone has only one observation. The chain links TRBV9 to TRBJ1-1; D possibly corresponds to TRBD1 (6 bases). The CDR3 totals 16 residues. With 3 bases removed from V and 6 bases from J, the gap between germline ends came to 21 bases. CDR1 SGDLS and CDR2 YYNGEE come from the germline V gene. CDR3 loop: CASSARNRAPGAEAFF. CDR3 DNA sequence: TGTGCCAGCAGCGCGAGGAACAGGGCTCCCGGCGCTGAAGCTTTCTTT. Using reference TRBV9 and TRBJ1-1 for the parts outside the CDR3, the full variable domain is DSGVTQTPKHLITATGQRVTLRCSPRSGDLSVYWYQQSLDQGLQFLIQYYNGEERAKGNILERFSAQQFPDLHSELNLSSLELGDSALYFCASSARNRAPGAEAFFGQGTRLTVV.

The chain joins TRBV5-1 to TRBJ1-3; D might be TRBD1 (5 bases). Germline V lookup: CDR1 SGHRS, CDR2 YFSETQ. The CDR3 length is 15 residues. Trimming pared 4 bases from V and 4 bases from J, leaving 15 bases between. This chain's CDR3 is CASSQTGVRGNTIYF. CDR3 sequence (DNA): TGCGCCAGCAGCCAGACGGGGGTTCGGGGAAACACCATATATTTT.

J is TRBJ1-4 and V is TRBV12-3 or TRBV12-4, with D possibly being TRBD1 (6 bases). V lost 7 bases and J 6 bases, leaving 12 bases between the germline ends. CDR3 length: 13 residues. CDR3 DNA: TGTGCCAGCACGAGGGCAGGGGATGAAAAACTGTTTTTT. It encodes CASTRAGDEKLFF.

The chain links TRBV7-9 to TRBJ2-7; 7 nucleotides align to TRBD1. The CDR3 is 14 residues long. The germline V gene encodes CDR1 SEHNR and CDR2 FQNEAQ (reference sequence). V shed 4 bases and J 7 bases; nucleotides not matched to a gene: 10. CDR3 in DNA: TGTGCCAGCAGCTCGGGACAGAGGGTGTGGGAGCAGTACTTC. Its translation is CASSSGQRVWEQYF.